Shown below are 31 T cell receptor beta chains from a single sample sequenced in a study of cytomegalovirus exposure and HLA in healthy donors. The PCR used 60 Vbeta and 13 Jbeta primers. Profiled with immunoSEQ multiplex PCR; TCRdb holds only in-frame clones, not every one. Recorded for this sample: around 210,000 clones. The sample comprised PBMCs. Receptors were obtained from a girl aged 2-10 years in good health and CMV-seropositive.

The V and J genes are TRBV7-9 and TRBJ2-3; 9 bases line up with TRBD1. The trim removed 4 bases at V and 6 bases at J, leaving 8 bases unmatched. The CDR3 length is 15 residues. Germline V gene data show CDR1 as SEHNR and CDR2 as FQNEAQ (reference sequence). In DNA, the CDR3 is TGTGCCAGCAGCTACCGGGACAGGGTGTCGGATACGCAGTATTTT. The encoded protein is CASSYRDRVSDTQYF.

Note on this clone: Other DNA sequences from this sample encode an identical CDR3 as well. The chain combines TRBV10-1 with TRBJ1-1; TRBD1 matches 7 bases. The junction had 6 bases not matched to a gene; V was cut back by 6 bases and J by 2 bases. The CDR3 consists of 14 residues. Germline loops: CDR1 WNHNN, CDR2 SYGVQD (reference sequence). The CDR3 DNA sequence: TGCGCCAGCAGCCCCGGGACAGCAAACACTGAAGCTTTCTTT. Encoded protein: CASSPGTANTEAFF.

V and J are TRBV5-5 and TRBJ2-5, with D maybe TRBD1 (7 bases). Looked up from germline, CDR1 is SGHKS and CDR2 is YYEKEE (reference sequence). V was trimmed by 0 bases and J by 4 bases, leaving 19 bases between them. The CDR3 sequence is 17 residues long. CDR3 region: CASSLGQGGLSGETQYF. The CDR3 region has the DNA TGTGCCAGCAGCTTGGGGCAGGGGGGTTTATCGGGAGAGACCCAGTACTTC.

The J gene is TRBJ1-2, the V gene TRBV29-1; TRBD1 might be the D (5 bases). The V gene lost 6 bases and the J gene lost 4 bases, with 18 bases spanning the gap. The CDR3 spans 14 residues. CDR1 SQVTM and CDR2 ANQGSEA come from the germline V gene. CDR3 protein: CSVQVAGLSYGYTF. In nucleotides, the CDR3 is TGCAGCGTCCAAGTGGCAGGGTTGAGCTATGGCTACACCTTC.

The chain has TRBV6-6 and TRBJ2-3; 11 nucleotides line up with TRBD1. CDR1 and CDR2 (germline): MNHNY, SVGAGI (reference sequence). The V gene end was trimmed by 7 bases and the J gene end by 4 bases; junction bases not matched to a gene: 7. This CDR3 comprises 15 residues. CDR3 coding DNA: TGTGCCAGCATGGGGCCGGGACAGGGGGCAGATACGCAGTATTTT. Amino acids: CASMGPGQGADTQYF.

V usage is TRBV7-9 and J usage is TRBJ1-1; D not resolved. Trimming shortened V by 5 bases and J by 1 base, and 17 bases separated the two germline ends. This CDR3 has 16 residues. Germline V gives CDR1 SEHNR, CDR2 FQNEAQ (reference sequence). The CDR3 DNA sequence: TGTGCCAGCAGCCCCGTATCGGGGAAAGAGAACACTGAAGCTTTCTTT. The encoded protein is CASSPVSGKENTEAFF.

CDR3 bases: TGTGCCAGCAGCGTAGTCCCACGGACAGGCTATGGCTACACCTTC. As protein: CASSVVPRTGYGYTF. The chain recombines TRBV9 with TRBJ1-2; 7 bases map to TRBD1. Per germline, CDR1 SGDLS and CDR2 YYNGEE. The CDR3 runs to 15 residues. The J segment lost 4 bases and the V segment lost 0 bases, leaving 6 bases of the junction unmatched. The entire variable domain, with the rest obtained from reference TRBV9 and TRBJ1-2, is as follows: DSGVTQTPKHLITATGQRVTLRCSPRSGDLSVYWYQQSLDQGLQFLIQYYNGEERAKGNILERFSAQQFPDLHSELNLSSLELGDSALYFCASSVVPRTGYGYTFGSGTRLTVV.

The rearrangement uses TRBV9 and TRBJ2-5, with D uncertain. The DNA end favors TRBJ2-7, so the J call may be wrong. This CDR3 comprises 15 residues. Germline assignment: CDR1 SGDLS and CDR2 YYNGEE. The CDR3 DNA reads as TGTGCCAGCAGCGTAGCGTTAGCAGATACCTACGAGCAGTACTTC. This encodes CASSVALADTYEQYF.

This chain connects TRBV6-5 to TRBJ1-6; no clear D. Germline V gives CDR1 MNHEY, CDR2 SVGAGI. The germline V and J ends were trimmed by 6 bases and 2 bases, with 8 bases remaining between them. There are 14 residues in the CDR3. The CDR3 DNA sequence: TGTGCCAGCAGCTCCGGTGCCTATAATTCACCCCTCCACTTT. This sequence encodes CASSSGAYNSPLHF.

The V gene is TRBV11-2, the J gene TRBJ2-7, with D uncertain. V was cut by 3 bases and J by 6 bases, with 6 bases left in between. The CDR3 sequence is 11 residues long. The germline CDR1 and CDR2 sequences are SGHAT and FQNNGV. CDR3 sequence: CASSFQFEQYF. The DNA of the CDR3 is TGTGCCAGCAGCTTTCAGTTCGAGCAGTACTTC. The variable domain in full, completed from reference TRBV11-2 and TRBJ2-7, reads EAGVAQSPRYKIIEKRQSVAFWCNPISGHATLYWYQQILGQGPKLLIQFQNNGVVDDSQLPKDRFSAERLKGVDSTLKIQPAKLEDSAVYLCASSFQFEQYFGPGTRLTVT.

The chain couples TRBV30 to TRBJ2-7; 7 nucleotides line up with TRBD1. From germline, CDR1 is GTSNPN and CDR2 SVGIG (reference sequence). The CDR3 has 14 residues. V lost 5 bases, J lost 6 bases, and 13 bases stayed unmatched. This CDR3 is CAWEVRQGMSEQYF. The CDR3 nucleotides are TGTGCCTGGGAGGTCAGACAGGGAATGAGCGAGCAGTACTTC.

The chain joins TRBV28 to TRBJ1-1, with 7 bases identical to TRBD1. The V segment lost 9 bases and the J segment 0 bases; nucleotides outside the gene matches: 4. Germline lookup yields CDR1 MDHEN and CDR2 SYDVKM. The CDR3 runs 13 residues. Here the CDR3 reads CASKRGLNTEAFF. For the CDR3, the DNA is TGTGCCAGTAAAAGGGGGCTGAACACTGAAGCTTTCTTT.

The chain couples TRBV6-4 to TRBJ2-3, with D maybe TRBD2 (5 bases). The CDR3 consists of 15 residues. Germline values: CDR1 MRHNA, CDR2 SNTAGT. The V and J ends lost 2 bases and 1 base respectively, with 10 bases between them. CDR3 bases: TGTGCCAGCAGTGACGGTGTGCGGGGCACAGATACGCAGTATTTT. Amino acids: CASSDGVRGTDTQYF.

The rearrangement uses TRBV7-2 and TRBJ2-3, with 7 bases fitting TRBD2. Per germline, CDR1 SGHTA and CDR2 FQGNSA. The CDR3 length is 16 residues. V lost 5 bases, J lost 1 base, and 9 bases stayed unmatched. CDR3 nucleotides: TGTGCCAGCAGCCCGAAGCGGGAATGGGGCACAGATACGCAGTATTTT. It codes for CASSPKREWGTDTQYF.

The V call is TRBV4-1, the J call TRBJ2-3, with a tentative D call TRBD1 (6 bases). The CDR3 has 16 amino acids. Germline V gene data show CDR1 as MGHRA and CDR2 as YSYEKL. Trimming removed 5 bases from V and 2 bases from J, with 17 bases in between. DNA for the CDR3: TGCGCCAGCAGCTCGACTATGCAGGGGATCACAGATACGCAGTATTTT. Its translation is CASSSTMQGITDTQYF.

The chain joins TRBV6-6 to TRBJ2-3; tentatively, D is TRBD2 (6 bases). The CDR3 runs 13 residues. V lost 0 bases to trimming and J lost 5 bases, with 6 bases between them. The germline V gene has CDR1 MNHNY and CDR2 SVGAGI (reference sequence). The CDR3 sequence: CASSYSEGDTQYF. The CDR3 DNA reads as TGTGCCAGCAGTTACTCGGAGGGAGATACGCAGTATTTT.

The chain couples TRBV7-9 to TRBJ2-7; D unclear. V lost 1 base, J lost 1 base, and 14 bases lay in between. CDR3 length: 16 residues. Germline values: CDR1 SEHNR, CDR2 FQNEAQ (reference sequence). The CDR3 spells CASSLVAATNSYEQYF. As DNA, the CDR3 is TGTGCCAGCAGCTTAGTTGCGGCAACCAATTCCTACGAGCAGTACTTC.

This sequence joins TRBV29-1 and TRBJ2-3; 9 bases are shared with TRBD2. Germline-derived CDR1 and CDR2 are SQVTM and ANQGSEA. V trimming: 6 bases; J trimming: 1 base; junction bases outside the gene matches: 2. The CDR3 covers 13 residues. The CDR3 coding sequence is TGCAGCGTAGTAGCGGGAGGCACAGATACGCAGTATTTT. Translation gives CSVVAGGTDTQYF.

The chain recombines TRBV28 with TRBJ2-3; weak D call: TRBD1 (5 bases). The CDR3 sequence is 16 residues long. Germline V lookup: CDR1 MDHEN, CDR2 SYDVKM. V shed 4 bases and J shed 2 bases, with 16 bases lying between them. The CDR3 DNA reads TGTGCCAGCAGTTCCCGACAGATACTACTCACAGATACGCAGTATTTT. This sequence encodes CASSSRQILLTDTQYF.

V usage is TRBV4-1 and J usage is TRBJ2-4; 14 positions match TRBD2. V was clipped by 4 bases and J by 1 base; unmatched bases: 9. From germline, CDR1 is MGHRA and CDR2 YSYEKL. The CDR3 totals 19 residues. As DNA, the CDR3 is TGCGCCAGCAGCCCTACGACTAGCGGGAGGGCCTTCGCCAAAAACATTCAGTACTTC. Translation gives CASSPTTSGRAFAKNIQYF.

The chain joins TRBV10-2 to TRBJ2-2; 8 nucleotides agree with TRBD2. CDR1 and CDR2 from the germline V gene are WSHSY and SAAADI. The CDR3 sequence is 17 residues long. The V segment lost 7 bases and the J segment 5 bases; nucleotides outside the gene matches: 15. The CDR3, as DNA: TGCGCCAGCAATCCTCTTAGAGCGGGAGTGGGGACCGGGGAGCTGTTTTTT. Translating gives CASNPLRAGVGTGELFF.

The chain uses TRBV29-1 and TRBJ2-6; 12 bases align to TRBD1. Trimming at V came to 6 bases and at J to 1 base, leaving 7 bases not matched to a gene. There are 17 residues in the CDR3. Germline V gives CDR1 SQVTM, CDR2 ANQGSEA. This chain's CDR3 is CSVNPGQGASGANVLTF. CDR3 sequence (DNA): TGCAGCGTAAATCCGGGACAGGGGGCATCTGGGGCCAACGTCCTGACTTTC. Supplemented by reference TRBV29-1 and TRBJ2-6, the full variable domain reads SAVISQKPSRDICQRGTSLTIQCQVDSQVTMMFWYRQQPGQSLTLIATANQGSEATYESGFVIDKFPISRPNLTFSTLTVSNMSPEDSSIYLCSVNPGQGASGANVLTFGAGSRLTVL.

CDR3 sequence: CASSPRWANVLTF. As DNA, the CDR3 is TGTGCCAGCAGCCCCCGTTGGGCCAACGTCCTGACTTTC. V gene TRBV7-9 combines with J gene TRBJ2-6; D unresolved. Germline lookup yields CDR1 SEHNR and CDR2 FQNEAQ (reference sequence). The CDR3 spans 13 residues. Trimming shortened V by 5 bases and J by 5 bases, and 7 bases separated the two germline ends.

Here the CDR3 reads CSALATSTEAFF. As DNA, the CDR3 is TGCAGCGCACTGGCGACTAGCACTGAAGCTTTCTTT. The V call is TRBV29-1, the J call TRBJ1-1; D uncertain. This CDR3 contains 12 residues. Trimming shortened V by 7 bases and J by 4 bases, and 13 bases separated the two germline ends. Germline V gives CDR1 SQVTM, CDR2 ANQGSEA.

The V call is TRBV5-8, the J call TRBJ1-2; 11 positions agree with TRBD1. This CDR3 spans 16 amino acids. Germline assignment: CDR1 SGHTS and CDR2 YDEGEE. J gave up 6 bases and V 2 bases, and 9 bases lay outside the gene matches. The CDR3 DNA reads TGTGCCAGCAGCTTCCCCGGGACAGGGGGAGTGAATGGCTACACCTTC. It codes for CASSFPGTGGVNGYTF.

The rearrangement joins TRBV7-8 to TRBJ1-2, with TRBD1 identical over 7 bases. Looked up from germline, CDR1 is SGHVS and CDR2 is FQNEAQ. The length of the CDR3 is 14 residues. Losses at the gene ends were 0 bases for V and 2 bases for J; bases not matched to a gene: 0. The CDR3 coding sequence is TGTGCCAGCAGCTTAGCACAGGGGAACTATGGCTACACCTTC. It specifies CASSLAQGNYGYTF. Filled out from reference TRBV7-8 and TRBJ1-2, the complete variable domain reads GAGVSQSPRYKVAKRGQDVALRCDPISGHVSLFWYQQALGQGPEFLTYFQNEAQLDKSGLPSDRFFAERPEGSVSTLKIQRTQQEDSAVYLCASSLAQGNYGYTFGSGTRLTVV.

V gene TRBV7-2 combines with J gene TRBJ1-3; 7 nucleotides align to TRBD1. J gave up 12 bases and V 3 bases, and 8 bases lay outside the gene matches. The CDR3 runs to 13 residues. Germline CDR1 reads SGHTA; CDR2 reads FQGNSA. The CDR3 DNA follows: TGTGCCAGCAGCTTTTCAGGGGGATATGACATATATTTT. It codes for CASSFSGGYDIYF.

This sequence joins TRBV28 and TRBJ2-7; D is perhaps TRBD2 (5 bases). The germline V and J ends were trimmed by 7 bases and 3 bases, with 7 bases remaining between them. The CDR3 spans 11 residues. In germline, CDR1 is MDHEN, CDR2 SYDVKM. The CDR3 coding sequence is TGTGCCAGCAAGCGGCACTACGAGCAGTACTTC. Residues: CASKRHYEQYF.

The chain couples TRBV7-2 to TRBJ2-1, with 12 bases fitting TRBD2. The germline gives CDR1 SGHTA, CDR2 FQGNSA. The CDR3 length is 19 residues. V trimming: 5 bases; J trimming: 7 bases; junction bases outside the gene matches: 18. The CDR3 protein is CASSPTIATSGRPRNEQFF. The CDR3 coding sequence is TGTGCCAGCAGCCCTACTATCGCAACTAGCGGGAGGCCGCGTAATGAGCAGTTCTTC.

The genes are TRBV28 and TRBJ2-1, with D tentatively TRBD2 (6 bases). Germline-derived CDR1 and CDR2 are MDHEN and SYDVKM. The CDR3 is 18 amino acids. V lost 8 bases and J lost 1, with 24 bases in between. CDR3 DNA sequence: TGTGCCAGCGCTATTGTGGGACTGGAGTTTAATTCCTACAATGAGCAGTTCTTC. It codes for CASAIVGLEFNSYNEQFF. Variable domain in full (rest from reference TRBV28 and TRBJ2-1): DVKVTQSSRYLVKRTGEKVFLECVQDMDHENMFWYRQDPGLGLRLIYFSYDVKMKEKGDIPEGYSVSREKKERFSLILESASTNQTSMYLCASAIVGLEFNSYNEQFFGPGTRLTVL.

This chain joins TRBV7-4 and TRBJ1-2; 8 nucleotides match TRBD1. CDR1 and CDR2 from the germline V gene are SGHVT and SQSDAQ. The J segment lost 5 bases and the V segment lost 3 bases, leaving 17 bases of the junction unmatched. There are 18 residues in the CDR3. The CDR3 here is CASSLQTGEPHALYGYTF. CDR3 sequence (DNA): TGTGCCAGCAGCTTGCAGACAGGGGAGCCCCATGCTTTATATGGCTACACCTTC.